The rows below give T cell receptor beta chains drawn from one sample of a study of OX40 agonist ivuxolimab in advanced cancers. The repertoire was sequenced with immunoSEQ multiplex PCR; TCRdb's copy has only in-frame clones and lacks some. The sample lists 66,000 or so clones, approximately 84% occurring once. Material: CD4+ or CD8+ T cells sorted from blood, obtained in a trial of the OX40 agonist ivuxolimab. The receptor source for this set is an adult with an advanced solid tumor such as melanoma, head and neck, liver or kidney cancer. Each CDR3 is given with its conserved first and last residue. The order of the fields is V gene, J gene, CDR3 protein.

TRBV6-5	TRBJ2-7	CASTKGAGGIYEQYF
TRBV4-1	TRBJ2-5	CASSLGPGQAPQETQYF
TRBV2	TRBJ2-3	CASSDARGGSTDTQYF
TRBV7-2	TRBJ2-3	CASSLERRPDTQYF
TRBV13	TRBJ1-1	CASSFRAGAAAFF
TRBV6-6	TRBJ1-2	CASSYLGLDNYGYTF
TRBV7-2	TRBJ2-3	CASSLTFADTQYF
TRBV28	TRBJ1-5	CASSLRDQPQHF
TRBV6-6	TRBJ1-1	CASQVEGTNDEAFF
TRBV4-1	TRBJ1-1	CASSQVLSNTEAFF
TRBV7-9	TRBJ2-1	CASSLGRGAYNEQFF
TRBV10-1	TRBJ1-2	CARRDTIYGYTF
TRBV14	TRBJ1-1	CASSQDPRQGSRTEAFF
TRBV7-7	TRBJ2-2	CASSQQGLNTGELFF
TRBV7-2	TRBJ2-5	CASSLEGTGGQETQYF
TRBV9	TRBJ2-3	CASSIGTGGADTQYF
TRBV7-7	TRBJ2-5	CASSPRTSQETQYF
TRBV7-2	TRBJ2-1	CASSPVEWGSGSYNEQFF
TRBV6-1	TRBJ1-2	CASSVGASPSSYGYTF
TRBV19	TRBJ1-5	CASSIGGSSSNQPQHF
TRBV19	TRBJ1-2	CASSPVEYGYTF
TRBV7-3	TRBJ2-2	CASSPLTSSGELFF
TRBV9	TRBJ2-5	CASSATSGQGSGETQYF
TRBV7-2	TRBJ1-1	CASSPNHASTEAFF
TRBV7-8	TRBJ1-5	CASSWVENQPQHF
TRBV10-3	TRBJ1-1	CAISATGATEAFF
TRBV10-3	TRBJ2-7	CAISVGTEQYF
TRBV28	TRBJ2-1	CASRSGGTHGEQFF
TRBV6-6	TRBJ2-2	CASSPPGQGSTGELFF
TRBV2	TRBJ1-4	CAGCGGLGEKLFF
TRBV25-1	TRBJ1-1	CASRTGWNTEAFF
TRBV25-1	TRBJ1-6	CASTGHTYNSPLHF
TRBV6-5	TRBJ2-7	CATENPDRSYEQYF
TRBV7-2	TRBJ2-1	CASSLVWGGNEQFF
TRBV6-1	TRBJ1-3	CASMTGGAGNTIYF
TRBV20-1	TRBJ1-1	CSARADTEAFF
TRBV4-1	TRBJ1-1	CASSQVQVNTEAFF
TRBV19	TRBJ1-1	CASSMRMNAEAFF
TRBV29-1	TRBJ1-5	CSVASGTGNQPQHF
TRBV9	TRBJ2-7	CASSVGVDGEQYF
TRBV10-3	TRBJ1-1	CAISETGLGTEAFF
TRBV7-6	TRBJ2-5	CASSLGGGFSETQYF
TRBV7-9	TRBJ2-3	CASSLGGSQSTDTQYF
TRBV27	TRBJ1-2	CASRPRGGGYGYTF
TRBV6-1	TRBJ2-5	CATKSAGGLGETQYF
TRBV20-1	TRBJ2-2	CSAPSTGELFF
TRBV6-6	TRBJ1-4	CASSLQAPNNEKLFF